The 15 T cell receptor beta chains below come from one sample, sequenced in a study of cytomegalovirus exposure and HLA in healthy donors. With 60 Vbeta and 13 Jbeta primers, the PCR was carried out. Repertoires were generated with immunoSEQ multiplex PCR, while TCRdb's copy carries only in-frame clones and drops some. The sample features 150,000 to 200,000 clones, with 2.1% in its top ten. Sequencing used PBMCs. These TCRs come from a young man in good health and CMV-seronegative.

The chain joins TRBV30 to TRBJ2-4; perhaps TRBD2 as D (6 bases). The germline gives CDR1 GTSNPN, CDR2 SVGIG (reference sequence). With 3 bases removed from V and 3 bases from J, the gap between germline ends came to 12 bases. The CDR3 contains 14 residues. The CDR3 DNA sequence: TGTGCCTGGAGAGAGGTGGGGGGCAAAAACATTCAGTACTTC. Translated: CAWREVGGKNIQYF.

This sequence joins TRBV4-1 and TRBJ1-1; D remains unclear. The CDR3 totals 14 residues. Germline V gene lookup returns CDR1 MGHRA and CDR2 YSYEKL. Trimming stripped 1 base from V and 0 bases from J, with 6 bases between. The CDR3 sequence: CASSQGHLNTEAFF. The CDR3 DNA sequence: TGCGCCAGCAGCCAAGGACATTTGAACACTGAAGCTTTCTTT.

This rearrangement joins TRBV15 to TRBJ1-2; the D gene is possibly TRBD1 (5 bases). The CDR3 loop spans 14 amino acids. Germline lookup yields CDR1 LNHNV and CDR2 YYDKDF (reference sequence). V shed 1 base and J shed 3 bases, with 9 bases lying between them. This CDR3 reads CATSRGQGDYGYTF. The CDR3 DNA reads TGTGCCACCAGCAGAGGACAAGGGGACTATGGCTACACCTTC.

V and J are TRBV29-1 and TRBJ2-7; 9 bases agree with TRBD2. The germline V gene has CDR1 SQVTM and CDR2 ANQGSEA. The CDR3 consists of 16 residues. Trimming cost V 7 bases and J 5 bases; bases outside gene matches: 18. CDR3 nucleotides: TGCAGCGCCTCGGGAGGGCGCGGGAGGGCCATTAACGAGCAGTACTTC. This translates into CSASGGRGRAINEQYF.

The V call is TRBV30, the J call TRBJ1-1, with 9 positions matching TRBD1. This CDR3 spans 18 amino acids. The germline CDR1 and CDR2 sequences are GTSNPN and SVGIG (reference sequence). J gave up 4 bases and V 0 bases, and 15 bases lay outside the gene matches. CDR3 region: CAWSVRLGTGYWSTEAFF. CDR3 nucleotides: TGTGCCTGGAGTGTACGTTTAGGGACAGGGTATTGGAGCACTGAAGCTTTCTTT. Variable domain in full (rest from reference TRBV30 and TRBJ1-1): SQTIHQWPATLVQPVGSPLSLECTVEGTSNPNLYWYRQAAGRGLQLLFYSVGIGQISSEVPQNLSASRPQDRQFILSSKKLLLSDSGFYLCAWSVRLGTGYWSTEAFFGQGTRLTVV.

The V call is TRBV2, the J call TRBJ2-7; 7 nucleotides align to TRBD2. This CDR3 is 14 amino acids long. With V trimmed by 3 bases and J by 0 bases, 2 bases remained unmatched. Germline-derived CDR1 and CDR2 are SNHLY and FYNNEI. As DNA, the CDR3 is TGTGCCAGCAGTGAGAGGACTAGCTCCTACGAGCAGTACTTC. This encodes CASSERTSSYEQYF.

The gene calls are TRBV9 and TRBJ2-1; 7 nucleotides line up with TRBD2. Germline CDR1 SGDLS, CDR2 YYNGEE. Unmatched junction bases numbered 17, after V lost 2 bases and J lost 3 bases. This CDR3 spans 19 amino acids. CDR3 sequence: CASSVPLALGERDYNEQFF. The DNA of the CDR3 is TGTGCCAGCAGCGTCCCCCTCGCCCTGGGGGAGCGGGACTACAATGAGCAGTTCTTC.

This chain uses TRBV28 with TRBJ1-1; D is uncertain. The CDR3 loop spans 12 amino acids. CDR1 is MDHEN and CDR2 is SYDVKM in the germline V gene. V was shortened by 6 bases and J by 1 base, with 6 bases between the two germline ends. This chain's CDR3 is CASRGQNTEAFF. The DNA of the CDR3 is TGTGCCAGCAGGGGCCAGAACACTGAAGCTTTCTTT.

This chain links TRBV29-1 with TRBJ2-1, with 9 positions matching TRBD2. The CDR3 runs to 14 residues. V was pared by 4 bases and J by 2 bases, with 3 bases of the junction left unmatched. Germline loops: CDR1 SQVTM, CDR2 ANQGSEA. In DNA, the CDR3 is TGCAGCGTTGTGCTAGCGGGGACCTACAATGAGCAGTTCTTC. As protein: CSVVLAGTYNEQFF.

The V call is TRBV28, the J call TRBJ2-5, with D perhaps TRBD2 (6 bases). In germline, CDR1 is MDHEN, CDR2 SYDVKM. Trimming removed 6 bases from V and 5 bases from J, with 16 bases in between. This CDR3 is 14 amino acids long. CDR3 amino acids: CASRRVGGGETQYF. The DNA of the CDR3 is TGTGCCAGCAGGAGGGTCGGGGGAGGCGAGACCCAGTACTTC. The full variable domain, its missing parts supplied by reference TRBV28 and TRBJ2-5, is DVKVTQSSRYLVKRTGEKVFLECVQDMDHENMFWYRQDPGLGLRLIYFSYDVKMKEKGDIPEGYSVSREKKERFSLILESASTNQTSMYLCASRRVGGGETQYFGPGTRLLVL.

The genes are TRBV28 and TRBJ2-4; no clear D gene. This CDR3 comprises 14 residues. Germline CDR1 is MDHEN and CDR2 is SYDVKM. V lost 6 bases to trimming and J lost 2 bases, with 11 bases between them. The CDR3 sequence: CASRRGLTKNIQYF. CDR3 in DNA: TGTGCCAGCAGGAGAGGCCTAACCAAAAACATTCAGTACTTC.

The gene calls are TRBV10-3 and TRBJ2-2; TRBD2 might be the D (5 bases). V lost 4 bases to trimming and J lost 1 base, with 13 bases between them. CDR1 and CDR2 from the germline V gene are ENHRY and SYGVKD. There are 16 residues in the CDR3. In DNA form, the CDR3 reads TGTGCCATCAGTGCGTCGGAGGCTGTGAACACCGGGGAGCTGTTTTTT. It codes for CAISASEAVNTGELFF.

V usage is TRBV6-4 and J usage is TRBJ1-1, with a tentative D call TRBD1 (5 bases). The ends were cut back, 1 base at V and 8 bases at J, with 8 bases in the middle. Germline values: CDR1 MRHNA, CDR2 SNTAGT. The CDR3 spans 12 residues. CDR3 in DNA: TGTGCCAGCAGTGACTGGGGCCAAGAAGCTTTCTTT. It yields the protein CASSDWGQEAFF.

The chain combines TRBV27 with TRBJ2-1; 16 nucleotides align to TRBD2. CDR1 MNHEY and CDR2 SMNVEV come from the germline V gene (reference sequence). The junction had 6 bases not matched to a gene; V was cut back by 4 bases and J by 9 bases. This CDR3 comprises 16 residues. CDR3 amino acids: CASSSGLAGGPGEQFF. Here the CDR3 DNA reads TGTGCCAGCAGTTCGGGACTAGCGGGAGGGCCAGGTGAGCAGTTCTTC.

The chain employs TRBV7-7 and TRBJ2-5; TRBD2 might be the D (5 bases). The J call may be faulty, since TRBJ2-7 better matches the DNA end. The CDR3 contains 13 residues. Germline V gene lookup returns CDR1 SSHAT and CDR2 FNYEAQ (reference sequence). CDR3 in DNA: TGTGCCAGCAGCCTCTCTCGGGACTACGAGCAGTACTTC. Its protein is CASSLSRDYEQYF.